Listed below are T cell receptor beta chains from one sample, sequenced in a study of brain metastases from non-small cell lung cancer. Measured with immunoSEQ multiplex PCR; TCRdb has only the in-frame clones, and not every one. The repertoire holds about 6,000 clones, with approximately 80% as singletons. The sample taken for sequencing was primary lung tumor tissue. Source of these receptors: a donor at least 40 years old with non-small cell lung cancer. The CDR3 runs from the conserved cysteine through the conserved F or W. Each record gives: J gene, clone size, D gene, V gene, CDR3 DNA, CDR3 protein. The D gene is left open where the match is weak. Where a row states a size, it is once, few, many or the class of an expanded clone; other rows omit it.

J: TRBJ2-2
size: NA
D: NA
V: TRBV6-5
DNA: TGTGCCAGCCGGCCTCCCTTGGGGGGAACCGGGGAGCTGTTTTTT
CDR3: CASRPPLGGTGELFF

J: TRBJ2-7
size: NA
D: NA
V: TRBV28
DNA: TGTGCCAGCAGTAGACCCACCGGGGACTCGCAGGGAGGCTACGAGCAGTACTTC
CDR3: CASSRPTGDSQGGYEQYF

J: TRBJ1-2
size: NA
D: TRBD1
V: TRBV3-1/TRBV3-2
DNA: TGTGCCAGCAGCTCAGGACAGGGGGTGGAAGGCTACACCTTC
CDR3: CASSSGQGVEGYTF

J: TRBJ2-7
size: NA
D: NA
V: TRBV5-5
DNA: TGTGCCAGCAGCTTGGAATTTTACGAGCAGTACTTC
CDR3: CASSLEFYEQYF

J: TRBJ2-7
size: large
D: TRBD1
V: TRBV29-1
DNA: TGCAGCGTTGACCAGACAGGGGACTCCTACGAGCAGTACTTC
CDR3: CSVDQTGDSYEQYF

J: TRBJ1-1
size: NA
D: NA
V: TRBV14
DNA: TGTGCCAGCAGCCAAACGGTCGGAATGAACACTGAAGCTTTCTTT
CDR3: CASSQTVGMNTEAFF

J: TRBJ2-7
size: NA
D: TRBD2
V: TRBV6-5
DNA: TGTGCCAGCAGTCCGCTAGCAGCGGGGAATGGCGAGCAGTACTTC
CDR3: CASSPLAAGNGEQYF

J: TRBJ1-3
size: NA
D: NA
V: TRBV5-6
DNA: TGTGCCAGCAGCCTCGGGGAGACAAGGCTCTCTGGAAACACCATATATTTT
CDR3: CASSLGETRLSGNTIYF

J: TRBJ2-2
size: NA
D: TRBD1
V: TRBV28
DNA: TGTGCCAGCGGACGGGGGACAGGGCTGACCGGGGAGCTGTTTTTT
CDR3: CASGRGTGLTGELFF

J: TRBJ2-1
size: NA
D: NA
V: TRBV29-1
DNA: TGCAGCGTCAGGGGGGCGGGGGTCTCCCCCTACAATGAGCAGTTCTTC
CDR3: CSVRGAGVSPYNEQFF

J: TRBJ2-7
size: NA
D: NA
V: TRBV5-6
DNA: TGTGCCAGCAGCTTATTGAGCGAGCAGTACTTC
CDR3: CASSLLSEQYF

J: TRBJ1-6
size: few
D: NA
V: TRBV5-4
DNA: TGTGCCAGCAGCTTGGAGACCGGGAGATTTAATTCACCCCTCCACTTT
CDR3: CASSLETGRFNSPLHF

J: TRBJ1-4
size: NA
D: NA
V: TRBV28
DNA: TGTGCCAGCAGACGGTATGAAAAACTGTTTTTT
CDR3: CASRRYEKLFF

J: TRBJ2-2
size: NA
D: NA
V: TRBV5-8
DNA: TGTGCCAGCAGCTTGCAAAGCCTAGCCGGGGAGCTGTTTTTT
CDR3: CASSLQSLAGELFF

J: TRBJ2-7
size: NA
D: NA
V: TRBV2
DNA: TGTGCCAGCAGCGAGGATCAACAGGGCCTCTACGAGCAGTACTTC
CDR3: CASSEDQQGLYEQYF

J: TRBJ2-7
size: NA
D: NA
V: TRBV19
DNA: TGTGCCAGTAGCATGGGGAGGTACGAGCAGTACTTC
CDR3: CASSMGRYEQYF

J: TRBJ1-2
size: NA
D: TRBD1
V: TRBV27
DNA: TGTGCCAGCAGTTCCAGACAGGGAACTAACTATGGCTACACCTTC
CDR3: CASSSRQGTNYGYTF

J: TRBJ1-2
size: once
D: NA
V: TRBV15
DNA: TGTGCCACCAGCAGAATATCTCAGGGGTTGTATGGCTACACCTTC
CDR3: CATSRISQGLYGYTF

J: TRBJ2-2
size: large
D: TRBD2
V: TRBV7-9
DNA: TGTGCCAGCAGCCCTTTTGGAGCGGGGGGTACCGGGGAGCTGTTTTTT
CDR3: CASSPFGAGGTGELFF

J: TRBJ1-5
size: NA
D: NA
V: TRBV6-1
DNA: TGTGCCAGCAGTGGGGAGACCCCGCTAGGCAATCAGCCCCAGCATTTT
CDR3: CASSGETPLGNQPQHF

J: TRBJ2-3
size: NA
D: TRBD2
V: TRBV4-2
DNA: TGTGCCAGCAGCCAAGAGGTAGCGGGGGCCCAGGGAGATACGCAGTATTTT
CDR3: CASSQEVAGAQGDTQYF

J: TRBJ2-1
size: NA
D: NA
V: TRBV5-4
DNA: TGTGCCAGCACTCATTCCGGCCACGGAGACAATGAGCAGTTCTTC
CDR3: CASTHSGHGDNEQFF

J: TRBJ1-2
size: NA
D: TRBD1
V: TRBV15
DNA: TGTGCCACCAGCAGGGACCGGGACAGACCTAACTATGGCTACACCTTC
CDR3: CATSRDRDRPNYGYTF

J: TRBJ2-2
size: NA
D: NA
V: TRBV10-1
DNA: TGCGCCAGCAGTCGAGGAGGGGGCACCGGGGAGCTGTTTTTT
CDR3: CASSRGGGTGELFF

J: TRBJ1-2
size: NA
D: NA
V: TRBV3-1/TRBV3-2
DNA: TGTGCCAGCAGCCATTCCCGACAGCCCTATGGCTACACCTTC
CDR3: CASSHSRQPYGYTF